The T cell receptor (beta chain) described here comes from a study of cytotoxic CD8 clonotypes in ibrutinib-treated CLL (dated by TCRdb to 2020 to 2022). Regarding the research as a whole: In this cohort, 15 patients were treatment-naive and ten to twelve were relapsed/refractory, while around 18 had unmutated IGHV. On average, each sample yielded 255,043 productive templates and 94,082 productive rearrangements. All remission and progressive disease samples were collected while patients were still receiving ibrutinib. Response samples were taken after a median of 12 months on treatment, ranging from about 6 to 40 months. Responses were partial in roughly 24 patients and complete in 2; after median about 70 months follow-up, about 14 stayed in remission and some twelve progressed. Cryopreserved peripheral blood mononuclear cells were collected at three points: before therapy, at response, and at either sustained remission or disease progression. Of the 86 participants in the trial, about 26 had longitudinal samples available.

A MiSeq instrument was used for deep resolution sequencing, which targeted depths ranging from 1 in 1 million up to 1 in 200,000 T cells, with coverage averaging 10x for each clonotype. The immunoSEQ hsTCRB Kit was used to generate the TCR beta libraries. Under the source paper's analysis protocol: The data were analyzed with ImmunoSEQ Analyzer and ImmunoSEQ Data Assistant, and V, D and J gene assignments followed IMGT definitions. Clonality, with values ranging from 0 to 1, was calculated as one minus the normalized Shannon entropy of productive rearrangement frequencies. Public clonotype analysis was restricted to overrepresented clonotypes comprising at least 0.05% of each patient's repertoire. Repertoires from more than ten age-matched healthy donors in immuneACCESS were used as clonality controls. The clones in this table, taken by TCRdb from immuneACCESS, are in-frame only. Not every clone is retained; where verified, under half of the shortfall comes from an unresolved V gene, and the cause of the rest is unknown. V and J calls and clone size are as listed in that table; D and trimming were resolved from the DNA. The sample records approximately 340,000 clones, 67% of which are singletons. The biggest ten clones account for about 5.9% of the sample.

For TCR beta library preparation, roughly 2 micrograms of genomic DNA was extracted from cryopreserved PBMCs. Longitudinal blood samples from CLL patients on ibrutinib monotherapy underwent high-throughput TCR beta sequencing. The patients took part in an open-label, single-center phase 2 trial of ibrutinib monotherapy. What the work shows at the level of the full study, not this receptor alone: Baseline clonality was found to be higher than that of age-matched healthy donors and was strongly correlated with circulating CD8+ T-cell counts. Sustained-remission and progressing patients did not have matched sampling times, and lymph node repertoires were not examined. An increase in clonality was observed at ibrutinib response, with clonality remaining stable during sustained remission and falling back toward baseline at progression. Public clonotypes were rare and either shrank or stayed stable during treatment, and the rise in clonality at ibrutinib response reflected expansion of private clonotypes.

With regard to this clone: Its antigen target is currently unknown. Per-base quality was not reported, and no clone a single base away is much larger than it.

Specimen: PBMCs, collected after 36 months of ibrutinib treatment. This sequence originates from a human donor with chronic lymphocytic leukemia.

The sequenced DNA is TGTGCCAGCAGATTTGGTCCGGGACACATCTCCTACAATGAGCAGTTCTTC. Translated, this gives CASRFGPGHISYNEQFF. This sequence uses TRBV7-2 and TRBJ2-1; 6 matching bases give a weak D call of TRBD1. The CDR3 measures 17 amino acids from cysteine to phenylalanine. Of all the DNA, just the CDR3 is kept, 51 bases in frame from base 1. The germline V gene sets CDR1 to SGHTA and CDR2 to FQGNSA. V is clipped by 6 bases and J by 0 bases, and the sequence between their germline boundaries is 18 bases long.